This is a list of T cell receptor beta chains from one sample in a study of shared T cell receptors in the human thymus. Sequencing was performed with immunoSEQ multiplex PCR; in TCRdb, only in-frame clones are kept and a portion is missing. The sample has some 760,000 clones, approximately 85% seen once. The data also belong to a second study, concerning human thymus T cells.

Sequenced material: thymocytes. These TCRs come from a girl less than two years old with a congenital heart defect. The CDR3 runs from the conserved cysteine through the conserved F or W. The order of the fields is D gene, J gene, clone size, V gene, CDR3 protein, CDR3 DNA. A D gene is named only where the DNA matches it firmly. A row's size may be missing; if present it is once, few, many or a size class.

>NA|TRBJ1-6|once|TRBV21-1
CASSTTHRVNNSPLHF
TGTGCCAGCAGCACTACCCACAGGGTTAATAATTCACCCCTCCACTTT
>TRBD2|TRBJ2-3|NA|TRBV2
CASSEWEEGLAGGPRWSDTQYF
TGTGCCAGCAGTGAATGGGAGGAAGGACTAGCGGGGGGGCCAAGGTGGTCAGATACGCAGTATTTT
>TRBD1|TRBJ2-3|NA|TRBV7-4
CASSPTDRVTDTQYF
TGTGCCAGCAGCCCGACCGACAGGGTAACAGATACGCAGTATTTT
>NA|TRBJ2-1|few|TRBV6-5
CASSYKPRSYNEQFF
TGTGCCAGCAGTTACAAGCCCCGAAGCTACAATGAGCAGTTCTTC
>TRBD1|TRBJ1-3|NA|TRBV7-9
CASSVDRDSGNTIYF
TGTGCCAGCAGCGTCGACAGGGATTCTGGAAACACCATATATTTT
>NA|TRBJ1-2|NA|TRBV28
CASSLSQVEYGYTF
TGTGCCAGCAGTTTATCCCAGGTCGAATATGGCTACACCTTC
>NA|TRBJ2-7|NA|TRBV11-2
CASSSTLAPSSYEQYF
TGTGCCAGCAGCTCGACCTTAGCACCGAGCTCCTACGAGCAGTACTTC
>NA|TRBJ1-2|NA|TRBV4-2
CASSQAHRGYGYTF
TGTGCCAGCAGCCAAGCACATAGGGGCTATGGCTACACCTTC
>NA|TRBJ1-2|NA|TRBV18
CASSRQNPYFYGYTF
TGTGCCAGCTCGCGACAGAACCCCTATTTCTATGGCTACACCTTC
>NA|TRBJ1-6|NA|TRBV14
CASSAGQTYNSPLHF
TGTGCCAGCAGCGCCGGACAGACCTATAATTCACCCCTCCACTTT
>TRBD1|TRBJ1-3|NA|TRBV9
CASSISRGLRGPGNTIYF
TGTGCCAGCAGCATAAGCAGGGGTTTGAGGGGGCCTGGAAACACCATATATTTT
>NA|TRBJ1-5|few|TRBV25-1
CASSESHSNQPQHF
TGTGCCAGCAGTGAATCCCATAGCAATCAGCCCCAGCATTTT
>NA|TRBJ2-5|few|TRBV5-1
CASSWHWGEPETQYF
TGCGCCAGCAGCTGGCATTGGGGAGAACCAGAGACCCAGTACTTC
>TRBD1|TRBJ2-1|once|TRBV11-2
CASSFRDRGFDNEQFF
TGTGCCAGCAGCTTCCGGGACAGGGGGTTTGACAATGAGCAGTTCTTC
>NA|TRBJ1-2|NA|TRBV28
CATRSGGGRRGYTF
TGTGCCACACGATCTGGCGGGGGGCGACGTGGCTACACCTTC
>TRBD1|TRBJ1-6|NA|TRBV10-3
CAISEKGQKIYNSPLHF
TGTGCCATCAGTGAGAAGGGACAGAAGATCTATAATTCACCCCTCCACTTT
>NA|TRBJ1-1|NA|TRBV7-3
CASSLMGAPNTEAFF
TGTGCCAGCAGCTTAATGGGGGCCCCGAACACTGAAGCTTTCTTT
>TRBD1|TRBJ1-2|NA|TRBV28
CASSPSDRANYGYTF
TGTGCCAGCAGTCCCTCGGACAGGGCTAACTATGGCTACACCTTC
>NA|TRBJ1-6|NA|TRBV5-6
CASSVRRGGLNSPLHF
TGTGCCAGCAGCGTCCGGAGGGGGGGCTTGAATTCACCCCTCCACTTT
>NA|TRBJ1-2|NA|TRBV5-1
CASSQGLGYGYTF
TGCGCCAGCAGCCAGGGACTGGGCTATGGCTACACCTTC
>NA|TRBJ1-1|few|TRBV28
CASSLSRANTEAFF
TGTGCCAGCAGTTTATCGAGGGCTAACACTGAAGCTTTCTTT
>NA|TRBJ2-3|NA|TRBV5-1
CASSLNQGTDTQYF
TGCGCCAGCAGCTTGAATCAGGGAACAGATACGCAGTATTTT
>TRBD2|TRBJ2-1|NA|TRBV5-1
CASSLERGGFNEQFF
TGCGCCAGCAGCTTGGAACGGGGGGGCTTCAATGAGCAGTTCTTC
>TRBD2|TRBJ2-2|NA|TRBV10-2
CASRTLLAGGPATGELFF
TGCGCCAGCAGAACCCTTCTAGCGGGGGGGCCGGCGACCGGGGAGCTGTTTTTT
>NA|TRBJ1-1|few|TRBV4-2
CASSQEGQNTEAFF
TGTGCCAGCAGCCAAGAAGGACAGAACACTGAAGCTTTCTTT
>NA|TRBJ2-3|NA|TRBV5-8
CASSLLVTGTDTQYF
TGTGCCAGCAGCTTACTAGTCACGGGCACAGATACGCAGTATTTT
>TRBD1|TRBJ2-5|once|TRBV7-2
CASSPRTGGLQGALIITNF
TGTGCCAGCAGCCCCCGGACAGGGGGCCTACAGGGGGCCCTTATCATAACAAACTTC
>TRBD1|TRBJ1-1|NA|TRBV28
CASSPGTVNTEAFF
TGTGCCAGCAGTCCTGGGACAGTCAACACTGAAGCTTTCTTT
>NA|TRBJ1-2|NA|TRBV19
CATSSRVGYTF
TGTGCCACCTCTTCGCGTGTGGGCTACACCTTC
>TRBD2|TRBJ2-3|NA|TRBV15
CATSREVGGGTTDTQYF
TGTGCCACCAGCAGAGAAGTTGGCGGGGGGACCACAGATACGCAGTATTTT
>NA|TRBJ1-6|once|TRBV2
CASSEAREGGPYNSPLHF
TGTGCCAGCAGTGAAGCAAGAGAAGGAGGACCCTATAATTCACCCCTCCACTTT
>TRBD1|TRBJ2-7|NA|TRBV4-1
CASSPWNPGQGVYEQYF
TGCGCCAGCAGCCCATGGAACCCGGGACAGGGAGTCTACGAGCAGTACTTC
>TRBD2|TRBJ2-2|NA|TRBV9
CASSVAFPSGVPNTGELFF
TGTGCCAGCAGCGTAGCTTTCCCTAGCGGGGTACCGAACACCGGGGAGCTGTTTTTT
>NA|TRBJ2-7|NA|TRBV18
CASSPPRGPESSYEQYF
TGTGCCAGCTCACCACCGCGCGGGCCGGAAAGCTCCTACGAGCAGTACTTC
>TRBD1|TRBJ1-2|NA|TRBV25-1
CASSDSPGGRGYTF
TGTGCCAGCAGCGACTCCCCAGGGGGTCGTGGCTACACCTTC
>TRBD1|TRBJ1-4|NA|TRBV25-1
CASSDQDRADEKLFF
TGTGCCAGCAGTGACCAGGACAGGGCCGATGAAAAACTGTTTTTT
>TRBD1|TRBJ1-6|NA|TRBV14
CASSQDIRQGVSPLHF
TGTGCCAGCAGCCAAGATATACGACAGGGTGTTTCACCCCTCCACTTT
>NA|TRBJ2-7|NA|TRBV9
CASSPGDLSYEQYF
TGTGCCAGCAGCCCAGGGGACCTTTCCTACGAGCAGTACTTC
>NA|TRBJ1-6|NA|TRBV7-6
CASSPDRKGSPLHF
TGTGCCAGCAGCCCCGACAGAAAGGGATCACCCCTCCACTTT
>NA|TRBJ1-5|NA|TRBV28
CASSSPWQGKMYQPQHF
TGTGCCAGCAGCTCCCCCTGGCAGGGAAAAATGTATCAGCCCCAGCATTTT
>NA|TRBJ1-6|NA|TRBV19
CASLGPTSSYNSPLHF
TGTGCCAGCCTTGGGCCAACTAGCTCCTATAATTCACCCCTCCACTTT
>TRBD1|TRBJ1-5|NA|TRBV6-1
CASSDSQGVQPQHF
TGTGCCAGCAGTGATTCACAGGGGGTTCAGCCCCAGCATTTT
>NA|TRBJ2-1|NA|TRBV29-1
CSVVAGPSYNEQFF
TGCAGCGTTGTTGCGGGGCCCTCCTACAATGAGCAGTTCTTC
>NA|TRBJ1-1|NA|TRBV5-5
CASSFFGGRKSAFF
TGTGCCAGCAGCTTCTTTGGGGGGAGGAAGAGTGCTTTCTTT
>TRBD1|TRBJ2-7|NA|TRBV5-6
CASSLAFWDRGLDEQYF
TGTGCCAGCAGCTTGGCCTTCTGGGACAGGGGTCTCGACGAGCAGTACTTC
>TRBD1|TRBJ1-2|NA|TRBV11-2
CASSYRQGDIYGYTF
TGTGCCAGCAGCTACCGACAGGGAGATATCTATGGCTACACCTTC
>TRBD1|TRBJ1-2|NA|TRBV11-2
CASSNGDREALGYTF
TGTGCCAGCAGCAATGGGGACAGGGAAGCCCTTGGCTACACCTTC